This T cell receptor (beta chain) appears in the sequencing data of a study of cytomegalovirus exposure and HLA in healthy donors. Study information: Earlier work reported 90 million to 120 million unique TCR beta sequences from 150 million to 200 million T cells. Inside one of the first data releases sat tens of millions of unique TCRs taken from HLA-typed donors.

Study conclusions and caveats: TCR sequences were mostly rare, though some public TCRs occurred in many donors. Later analysis identified a missense DCLRE1C variant that was linked to TCR beta V- and J-gene trimming.

PCR was performed using 60 Vbeta and 13 Jbeta primers. Assay used: immunoSEQ multiplex PCR; TCRdb lists only in-frame clones, some missing. The sample lists about 160,000 clones; around 81% were seen once. CDR3 length: 15 amino acids. Germline CDR1 SQVTM, CDR2 ANQGSEA. Losses at the gene ends were 5 bases for V and 0 bases for J; bases not matched to a gene: 2. Concerning this clone itself: Its cognate antigen is unknown.

The material sequenced was PBMCs. J is TRBJ2-2 and V is TRBV29-1, with TRBD2 matching 11 bases. The TCR comes from a woman aged 40 to 50 in good health and CMV-seronegative. DNA for the CDR3: TGCAGCGTTTTTAGCGGGAGGGCGAACACCGGGGAGCTGTTTTTT. Translation: CSVFSGRANTGELFF.